The 14 T cell receptor beta chains presented below share a single source sample, sequenced in a study of blood T cell repertoires in COVID-19. The data were produced by immunoSEQ multiplex PCR, yet TCRdb's version contains in-frame clones alone and is incomplete. The data contain some 70,000 clones, more than 65% of them singletons. Sample: peripheral blood. The receptors here all came from a woman between 45 and 60 years old with acute or convalescent COVID-19.

The chain carries TRBV5-1 and TRBJ2-1, with D unclear. CDR1 and CDR2 (germline): SGHRS, YFSETQ. CDR3 length: 16 amino acids. V lost 3 bases, J lost 3 bases, and 16 bases lay in between. The CDR3, as DNA: TGCGCCAGCAGCTCCAACAACATGCAGGTCTACAATGAGCAGTTCTTC. It encodes CASSSNNMQVYNEQFF.

This chain uses TRBV7-3 with TRBJ1-1; no reliable D call. V lost 3 bases, J lost 0 bases, and 5 bases lay in between. The germline V gene encodes CDR1 SGHTA and CDR2 FQGTGA. The CDR3 extends over 13 amino acids. CDR3 in amino acids: CASSFHMNTEAFF. As DNA, the CDR3 is TGTGCCAGCAGCTTTCACATGAACACTGAAGCTTTCTTT.

This clone was picked up a small number of times. The chain is built from TRBV14 and TRBJ1-2; D gene unclear. The germline CDR1 and CDR2 sequences are SGHDN and FVKESK. V was pared by 0 bases and J by 2 bases, with 4 bases between. The CDR3 sequence is 13 residues long. CDR3 coding DNA: TGTGCCAGCAGCCAAGACAGGAACTATGGCTACACCTTC. As protein: CASSQDRNYGYTF.

The rearrangement joins TRBV10-1 to TRBJ2-1; 11 nucleotides match TRBD2. This CDR3 region has 16 residues. Germline V gives CDR1 WNHNN, CDR2 SYGVQD (reference sequence). The ends lost 4 bases at V and 7 bases at J; junction bases unmatched: 9. This CDR3 reads CASSGPIAGGGNEQFF. In DNA, the CDR3 is TGCGCCAGCAGTGGCCCGATAGCGGGGGGGGGTAATGAGCAGTTCTTC.

The chain combines TRBV5-4 with TRBJ1-2, with D perhaps TRBD1 (5 bases). The CDR3 has 13 amino acids. Germline values: CDR1 SGHNT, CDR2 YYREEE (reference sequence). Deletions cut 4 bases from V and 1 base from J, with 8 bases between. The CDR3 protein is CASSPDSNYGYTF. In DNA form, the CDR3 reads TGTGCCAGCAGCCCCGACAGTAACTATGGCTACACCTTC. The full variable domain, rest sourced from reference TRBV5-4 and TRBJ1-2, is ETGVTQSPTHLIKTRGQQVTLRCSSQSGHNTVSWYQQALGQGPQFIFQYYREEENGRGNFPPRFSGLQFPNYSSELNVNALELDDSALYLCASSPDSNYGYTFGSGTRLTVV.

V is TRBV2 and J is TRBJ1-5, with D possibly being TRBD1 (6 bases). The CDR3 has 16 residues. The germline V gene has CDR1 SNHLY and CDR2 FYNNEI. V shed 6 bases and J shed 0 bases, with 15 bases lying between them. DNA for the CDR3: TGTGCCAGCAGCGAACAGGGACAATATAGCAATCAGCCCCAGCATTTT. This codes for CASSEQGQYSNQPQHF.

In this sample, this clone turned up once. This chain links TRBV25-1 with TRBJ1-1, with TRBD1 as a possible D gene (6 bases). The CDR3 is 18 amino acids. Germline-derived CDR1 and CDR2 are MGHDK and SYGVNS. V was shortened by 4 bases and J by 1 base, with 22 bases between the two germline ends. CDR3: CASSATRVQGLSNTEAFF. In DNA form, the CDR3 reads TGTGCCAGCAGTGCGACGAGGGTACAGGGCCTTTCGAACACTGAAGCTTTCTTT.

The chain joins TRBV28 to TRBJ1-4; 7 bases line up with TRBD1. The CDR3 totals 14 residues. Germline assignment: CDR1 MDHEN and CDR2 SYDVKM. J was trimmed by 7 bases and V by 8 bases; bases with no gene match: 10. The CDR3 coding sequence is TGTGCCAGCGGGACCAGGGGGGTGGGTGAAAAACTGTTTTTT. Protein: CASGTRGVGEKLFF.

This clone was recorded a few times. The CDR3: CASSEQGSPNEKLFF. CDR3 nucleotides: TGTGCCAGCAGCGAACAGGGGTCTCCCAATGAAAAACTGTTTTTT. The chain is built from TRBV7-2 and TRBJ1-4, with 7 bases identical to TRBD1. The CDR3 extends over 15 amino acids. V shed 5 bases, J shed 5 bases, and the junction held 8 bases outside the gene matches. Germline CDR1 SGHTA, CDR2 FQGNSA.

The chain links TRBV6-2 or TRBV6-3 to TRBJ1-1; D is uncertain. Germline values: CDR1 MNHEY, CDR2 SVGEGT. Trimming pared 3 bases from V and 3 bases from J, leaving 14 bases between. The CDR3 is 15 residues long. The CDR3 region is CASSYGYSQYTEAFF. For the CDR3, the DNA is TGTGCCAGCAGTTATGGATACAGTCAGTACACTGAAGCTTTCTTT.

J is TRBJ1-2 and V is TRBV6-6; 10 bases match TRBD1. J lost 4 bases, V lost 8 bases, and 4 bases had no gene match. The CDR3 sequence is 13 residues long. Germline-derived CDR1 and CDR2 are MNHNY and SVGAGI (reference sequence). CDR3 residues: CASLGQGVYGYTF. Here the CDR3 DNA reads TGTGCCAGCCTCGGACAGGGGGTCTATGGCTACACCTTC.

The chain is built from TRBV6-2 or TRBV6-3 and TRBJ2-1; a weak D match, TRBD1 (6 bases). V was clipped by 5 bases and J by 8 bases, with 22 bases between them. The CDR3 is made up of 16 amino acids. Germline V lookup: CDR1 MNHEY, CDR2 SVGEGT. As DNA, the CDR3 is TGTGCCAGCAGTGCAAACAGGGTCCTGATCGTCGATGAGCAGTTCTTC. Translating gives CASSANRVLIVDEQFF.

The chain has TRBV20-1 and TRBJ1-2; D is unresolved. Germline-derived CDR1 and CDR2 are DFQATT and SNEGSKA (reference sequence). Trimming removed 2 bases from V and 6 bases from J, with 7 bases in between. The CDR3 runs to 11 residues. The CDR3 here is CSARYTDGYTF. CDR3 DNA: TGCAGTGCTAGATACACCGATGGCTACACCTTC.

This rearrangement joins TRBV30 to TRBJ2-7, with D possibly being TRBD1 (6 bases). The V end was cut by 1 base, the J end by 6 bases, with 10 bases between. CDR3 size: 12 residues. CDR1 and CDR2 from the germline V gene are GTSNPN and SVGIG (reference sequence). The CDR3 spells CAWSGQALEQYF. DNA of the CDR3: TGTGCCTGGAGTGGACAGGCCCTCGAGCAGTACTTC.